This TCR beta chain was found in a study of cytomegalovirus exposure and HLA in healthy donors. General study findings and limits: In a later analysis, V- and J-gene trimming of beta chains associated with a DCLRE1C missense variant, replicated independently.

The length of the CDR3 is 14 residues. The junction had 5 bases not matched to a gene; V was cut back by 3 bases and J by 2 bases. The germline gives CDR1 SGHKS, CDR2 YYEKEE (reference sequence). Only a few counts were recorded for this clone. Its cognate antigen is unknown. Primers for the PCR totalled 60 Vbeta and 13 Jbeta. The method was immunoSEQ multiplex PCR; TCRdb's version includes in-frame clones alone and lacks a portion of them. This table has about 150,000 clones, around 79% appearing once. The TCR comes from a man between 18 and 29 years old in good health and CMV-seronegative. The source material was PBMCs. The genes are TRBV5-5 and TRBJ2-7; 7 bases align to TRBD1. CDR3 DNA sequence: TGTGCCAGCAGCTGGGCCACAGGGGCCTACGAGCAGTACTTC. Amino acids: CASSWATGAYEQYF.